This TCR beta chain was identified in a study of OX40 agonist ivuxolimab in advanced cancers. Study in general: Ivuxolimab was administered intravenously to patients at 0.01 to 10 mg/kg every 2 weeks.

Method: immunoSEQ multiplex PCR; TCRdb's copy keeps in-frame clones and lacks some. The sample records fewer than 85,000 clones, more than 70% being singletons. Study-wide points: CD8+ T cells showed, on average, more clonal expansion than CD4+ cells. Doses of 0.1 to 3.0 mg/kg were accompanied by clonal expansion of CD4+ and CD8+ blood T cells by week 6. Antigen targets of the expanded peripheral T cells went undetermined.

CDR1 is PRHDT and CDR2 is FYEKMQ in the germline V gene (reference sequence). V shed 3 bases, J shed 6 bases, and the junction held 8 bases outside the gene matches. The CDR3 runs 15 residues. A note on this clone: What it binds is unknown.

This sample comprised CD4+ or CD8+ T cells sorted from blood, obtained in a trial of the OX40 agonist ivuxolimab. This TCR came from an adult with an advanced solid tumor such as melanoma, head and neck, liver or kidney cancer. The chain couples TRBV13 to TRBJ2-7, with TRBD2 matching 10 bases. DNA for the CDR3: TGTGCCAGCAGCTTGACCCTAGCGGGAGTACGCGAGCAGTACTTC. Translating it yields CASSLTLAGVREQYF.